The 16 T cell receptor beta chains below come from one sample, sequenced in a study of T cells in narcolepsy. TCRdb's copy holds only in-frame clones and misses some; the assay was immunoSEQ multiplex PCR. The table includes approximately 32,000 clones, roughly four fifths detected once. The sample consisted of CD45RA- memory CD4+ T cells from PBMCs. The receptors come from a human donor with narcolepsy.

CDR3 sequence: CASSIQGSNSPLHF. As DNA, the CDR3 is TGTGCCAGCAGTATCCAGGGAAGTAATTCACCCCTCCACTTT. The chain combines TRBV6-5 with TRBJ1-6, with a possible D match to TRBD1 (5 bases). The CDR3 length is 14 residues. Trimming took off 5 bases at V and 6 bases at J, with 11 bases between the two ends. CDR1 MNHEY and CDR2 SVGAGI come from the germline V gene.

This clone occurred once. The chain employs TRBV4-2 and TRBJ2-7; 9 positions agree with TRBD1. After removal of 0 bases from V and 0 bases from J, the junction contained 12 bases not matched to a gene. CDR3 size: 19 residues. The V gene's germline CDR1 is LGHNA and CDR2 YNFKEQ. The CDR3 spells CASSQDWGQGFSDSYEQYF. The CDR3 DNA follows: TGTGCCAGCAGCCAAGATTGGGGACAGGGCTTTTCCGACTCCTACGAGCAGTACTTC.

This chain connects TRBV9 to TRBJ1-4; the D is unclear. V was cut by 4 bases and J by 2 bases, with 15 bases left in between. This CDR3 has 16 residues. Germline V gene data show CDR1 as SGDLS and CDR2 as YYNGEE. CDR3 sequence reads: CASSIRPGGTNEKLFF. The CDR3 DNA reads as TGTGCCAGCAGCATCAGACCCGGAGGCACTAATGAAAAACTGTTTTTT. The entire variable domain, with the rest obtained from reference TRBV9 and TRBJ1-4, is as follows: DSGVTQTPKHLITATGQRVTLRCSPRSGDLSVYWYQQSLDQGLQFLIQYYNGEERAKGNILERFSAQQFPDLHSELNLSSLELGDSALYFCASSIRPGGTNEKLFFGSGTQLSVL.

This clone is a singleton in its sample. The chain joins TRBV9 to TRBJ2-7; 9 nucleotides align to TRBD2. Germline V CDR1 and CDR2: SGDLS, YYNGEE. Trimming took 3 bases from V and 7 from J; bases not matched to a gene: 11. The length of the CDR3 is 15 residues. CDR3 bases: TGTGCCAGCAGCGCCCGGGCTAGCGGGATGCATGAGCAGTACTTC. Translation gives CASSARASGMHEQYF.

This clone came up once. The V call is TRBV28, the J call TRBJ2-7, with 9 bases aligning to TRBD2. CDR1 and CDR2 (germline): MDHEN, SYDVKM. This CDR3 contains 15 residues. Germline trimming cut 6 bases from V and 2 bases from J; bases unmatched to any gene: 8. The CDR3 loop is CASRAGLAGTYEQYF. The CDR3 DNA is TGTGCCAGCAGGGCCGGCCTAGCGGGGACCTACGAGCAGTACTTC.

The rearrangement links TRBV7-9 to TRBJ2-1, with D hard to call. Per germline, CDR1 SEHNR and CDR2 FQNEAQ (reference sequence). This CDR3 is 14 amino acids long. V gave up 0 bases and J gave up 9 bases, with 12 bases separating them. In DNA, the CDR3 is TGTGCCAGCAGCTTAGCGCTCCCCGTCTTTGAGCAGTTCTTC. Its translation: CASSLALPVFEQFF. Full variable domain (outside the CDR3, taken from reference TRBV7-9 and TRBJ2-1): DTGVSQNPRHKITKRGQNVTFRCDPISEHNRLYWYRQTLGQGPEFLTYFQNEAQLEKSRLLSDRFSAERPKGSFSTLEIQRTEQGDSAMYLCASSLALPVFEQFFGPGTRLTVL.

The chain uses TRBV27 and TRBJ1-4; D perhaps matches TRBD1 (5 bases). This CDR3 has 18 residues. Germline assignment: CDR1 MNHEY and CDR2 SMNVEV (reference sequence). V gave up 2 bases and J gave up 0 bases, with 16 bases separating them. The CDR3: CASSLRGNTRATNEKLFF. In DNA, the CDR3 is TGTGCCAGCAGTTTAAGGGGCAACACCCGTGCAACTAATGAAAAACTGTTTTTT.

V is TRBV7-3 and J is TRBJ2-5, with D uncertain. Germline V gene sequence: CDR1 SGHTA, CDR2 FQGTGA. V shed 5 bases and J shed 5 bases, with 12 bases lying between them. This CDR3 spans 13 amino acids. This CDR3 reads CASSIMDGETQYF. CDR3 nucleotides: TGTGCCAGCAGCATCATGGATGGGGAGACCCAGTACTTC.

The chain recombines TRBV9 with TRBJ2-3; either TRBD1 or TRBD2 may supply D (7 bases each). Between the trimmed V and J ends, which lost 4 bases and 3 bases, there was a span of 15 bases. Looked up from germline, CDR1 is SGDLS and CDR2 is YYNGEE. The CDR3 covers 15 residues. The CDR3 region has the DNA TGTGCCAGCAGCCAGGGGGGGGCCGGGACAGATACGCAGTATTTT. Its protein is CASSQGGAGTDTQYF. The complete variable domain, with remaining parts taken from reference TRBV9 and TRBJ2-3, reads DSGVTQTPKHLITATGQRVTLRCSPRSGDLSVYWYQQSLDQGLQFLIQYYNGEERAKGNILERFSAQQFPDLHSELNLSSLELGDSALYFCASSQGGAGTDTQYFGPGTRLTVL.

The table lists this clone with a few counts. The V and J genes are TRBV5-6 and TRBJ2-5; the D is unclear. V was shortened by 0 bases and J by 9 bases, with 15 bases between the two germline ends. Germline V gives CDR1 SGHDT, CDR2 YYEEEE. CDR3 length: 14 residues. CDR3 sequence (DNA): TGTGCCAGCAGCTTGGGTCAGGTCGGGTGGGCCCAGTACTTC. This translates into CASSLGQVGWAQYF.

The J gene is TRBJ2-3, the V gene TRBV15; 8 bases map to TRBD2. Germline V CDR1 and CDR2: LNHNV, YYDKDF (reference sequence). Trimming removed 0 bases from V and 3 bases from J; junction bases left unmatched: 11. The CDR3 sequence is 18 residues long. This chain's CDR3 is CATSRDRGGAGGTDTQYF. The CDR3 DNA is TGTGCCACCAGCAGAGATCGTGGAGGTGCGGGAGGAACAGATACGCAGTATTTT.

The CDR3 DNA reads as TGTGCCAGCAGTTGGGACCGCCCGAACACCGGGGAGCTGTTTTTT. Its translation is CASSWDRPNTGELFF. The chain has TRBV27 and TRBJ2-2; the D gene could be TRBD1 or TRBD2 (5 bases each). CDR1 is MNHEY and CDR2 is SMNVEV in the germline V gene (reference sequence). The germline V and J ends were trimmed by 4 bases and 0 bases, with 9 bases remaining between them. This CDR3 is 15 amino acids long.

The chain joins TRBV7-9 to TRBJ1-2, with TRBD1 as a possible D gene (5 bases). V dropped 5 bases and J dropped 8 bases, with 15 bases sitting between them. Germline CDR1 reads SEHNR; CDR2 reads FQNEAQ (reference sequence). The CDR3 spans 13 residues. CDR3 nucleotide sequence: TGTGCCAGCAGCAGCCCTCCGACAGTAGGCTACACCTTC. Encoded protein: CASSSPPTVGYTF.

V is TRBV7-6 and J is TRBJ2-7; the D gene could be TRBD1 or TRBD2 (5 bases each). The CDR3 is made up of 13 amino acids. V was cut by 3 bases and J by 5 bases, with 11 bases left in between. Germline V gene lookup returns CDR1 SGHVS and CDR2 FNYEAQ. Here the CDR3 DNA reads TGTGCCAGCAGCTTGGGACCATGGGACGAGCAGTACTTC. Its translation: CASSLGPWDEQYF.

The chain links TRBV6-5 to TRBJ1-2; weak D call: TRBD1 (6 bases). The CDR3 sequence is 13 residues long. With 4 bases removed from V and 2 bases from J, the gap between germline ends came to 8 bases. The germline V gene has CDR1 MNHEY and CDR2 SVGAGI. CDR3 nucleotides: TGTGCCAGCAGTTTAGGACAGAACTATGGCTACACCTTC. Translating it yields CASSLGQNYGYTF.

The rearrangement uses TRBV5-1 and TRBJ2-5, with D perhaps matching TRBD1 or TRBD2 (5 bases each). The germline gives CDR1 SGHRS, CDR2 YFSETQ. Trimming left V 0 bases short and J 2 bases short, with 14 bases between. The CDR3 has 16 residues. The CDR3 sequence: CASSLGAAGPQETQYF. The CDR3 bases are TGCGCCAGCAGCTTGGGAGCGGCAGGGCCGCAAGAGACCCAGTACTTC.